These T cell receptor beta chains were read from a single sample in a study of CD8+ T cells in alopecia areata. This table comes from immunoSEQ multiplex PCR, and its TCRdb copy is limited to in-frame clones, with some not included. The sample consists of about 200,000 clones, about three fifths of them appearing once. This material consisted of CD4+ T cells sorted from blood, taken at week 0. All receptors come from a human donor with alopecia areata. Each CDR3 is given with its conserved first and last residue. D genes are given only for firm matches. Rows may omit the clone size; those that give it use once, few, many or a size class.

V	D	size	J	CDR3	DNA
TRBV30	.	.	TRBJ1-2	CAWSLGDYGYTF	TGTGCCTGGAGTTTGGGAGACTATGGCTACACCTTC
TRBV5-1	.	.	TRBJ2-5	CASSFSGSPQETQYF	TGCGCCAGCAGCTTCTCGGGGAGTCCTCAAGAGACCCAGTACTTC
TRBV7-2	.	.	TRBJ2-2	CASMGVGGELFF	TGTGCCAGCATGGGTGTGGGCGGGGAGCTGTTTTTT
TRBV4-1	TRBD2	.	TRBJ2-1	CASSPQGLAGAGDYNEQFF	TGCGCCAGCAGCCCACAGGGACTAGCGGGAGCCGGGGACTACAATGAGCAGTTCTTC
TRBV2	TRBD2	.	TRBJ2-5	CASSGTSGQETQYF	TGTGCCAGCAGCGGGACTAGCGGCCAAGAGACCCAGTACTTC
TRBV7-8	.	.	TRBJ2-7	CASSPRRSYEQYF	TGTGCCAGCAGCCCACGCCGTAGCTACGAGCAGTACTTC
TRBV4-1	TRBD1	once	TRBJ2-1	CASSRRTGTHEQFF	TGCGCCAGCAGCCGTCGGACAGGGACGCATGAGCAGTTCTTC
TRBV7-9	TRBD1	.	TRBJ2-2	CASRPAGGRDGELFF	TGTGCCAGCAGGCCGGCAGGGGGCAGAGACGGGGAGCTGTTTTTT
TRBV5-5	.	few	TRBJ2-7	CASSPEGGAYEQYF	TGTGCCAGCAGCCCGGAGGGGGGGGCCTACGAGCAGTACTTC
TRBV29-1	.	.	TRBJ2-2	CSVEALYTGELFF	TGCAGCGTTGAAGCACTATACACCGGGGAGCTGTTTTTT
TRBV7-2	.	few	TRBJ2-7	CASSPRMGALASEQYF	TGTGCCAGCAGCCCCCGCATGGGAGCGCTTGCTAGCGAGCAGTACTTC
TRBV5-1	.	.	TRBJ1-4	CASSSGRRQLNEKLFF	TGCGCCAGCAGCTCTGGAAGACGCCAACTTAATGAAAAACTGTTTTTT
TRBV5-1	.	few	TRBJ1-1	CASSLAVNTEAFF	TGCGCCAGCAGCTTGGCAGTGAACACTGAAGCTTTCTTT
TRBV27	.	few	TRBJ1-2	CASSLVWPNNYGYTF	TGTGCCAGCAGTCTAGTCTGGCCTAACAACTATGGCTACACCTTC
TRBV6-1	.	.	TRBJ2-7	CATQGISYEQYF	TGTGCCACCCAGGGTATCTCCTACGAGCAGTACTTC
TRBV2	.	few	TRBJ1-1	CASTARGGGTTNTEAFF	TGTGCCAGCACTGCCCGTGGAGGCGGCACCACGAACACTGAAGCTTTCTTT
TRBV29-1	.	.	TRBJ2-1	CSAKPPNEQFF	TGCAGCGCGAAACCACCCAATGAGCAGTTCTTC
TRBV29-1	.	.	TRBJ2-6	CSVEDKGLGANVLTF	TGCAGCGTTGAAGATAAAGGGCTCGGGGCCAACGTCCTGACTTTC
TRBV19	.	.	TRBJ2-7	CASSITGSYEQYF	TGTGCCAGTAGTATCACAGGGTCCTACGAGCAGTACTTC
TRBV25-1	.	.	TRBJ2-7	CASSELGQALTF	TGTGCCAGCAGTGAACTAGGACAAGCCCTAACCTTC